This TCR beta chain derives from a study of blood T cells in healthy people across ages. The overall study: About one barcoded beta molecule was captured per two T cells (by template switching).

Sample-barcoded 5' priming and a J-beta primer mix drove a second PCR of 7 to 11 cycles. TCRdb re-called the 5' RACE reads through MiXCR, storing one row per CDR3 protein. Of 800,000 to 1,000,000 distinct CDR3 sequences in the sample, roughly 48% were seen once. This clonotype was seen a few times. Its specificity is unknown. Trimming removed 6 bases from V and 1 base from J, with 9 bases in between. The germline V gene encodes CDR1 SNHLY and CDR2 FYNNEI. CDR3 length: 13 amino acids. Study findings and constraints: Age brought a roughly linear fall in TCR beta diversity measured per million T cells. Those diversity estimates obtained from one million T cells were thought to be underestimates. PBMC samples, being unsorted, prevented any conclusive comparison of naive and antigen-experienced cells.

V usage is TRBV2 and J usage is TRBJ1-2; no clear D. The sequence was obtained from a man aged 30-40 years in good health. Sequencing used blood. CDR3 amino acids: CASSPPDNYGYTF. The CDR3 bases are TGTGCCAGCAGCCCCCCAGATAACTATGGCTACACCTTC.